Described below is a single TCR beta chain sequence and its context. The specificity of this receptor is unknown. No qualities accompany the bases; no much larger clone lies one base away. In total, 500 to 700 healthy bone marrow donors made up the cohort. At the time of sampling, every cohort member was nominally healthy, though immune exposures that went unrecorded were likely present. The donor tested CMV seropositive and was one of the 289 seropositive cohort members. A peripheral blood sample was provided by each donor, and peripheral blood mononuclear cells were used for TCR beta sequencing. Genomic DNA was extracted from the blood cell samples with the Qiagen DNeasy Blood Extraction Kit. The sample belongs to a study of cytomegalovirus exposure and HLA in healthy donors (dated by TCRdb to 2016 to 2017). The study in broad terms: In an earlier analysis of some 550 of the donors, 276 Gb of sequence data and approximately 100 million unique TCR beta sequences from about 190 million T cells were reported. An early release covering roughly 600 HLA-typed donors comprised approximately 300 gigabases of sequencing data and about 90 million unique TCR sequences. The genetic ancestry cluster associated with self-reported Caucasian donors included 81% of the roughly 400 genotyped donors. The aim of the study was to test whether cataloging public T cell receptors could identify signatures of past pathogen exposure. The T cell repertoires of 700 or so subjects were profiled by immunosequencing and related to cytomegalovirus serostatus. Besides the first cohort of 500 to 700 subjects, a separate validation cohort made up of 120 different subjects was used. High-throughput TCR immunosequencing, statistical association of individual TCRs with disease status, and machine learning were combined to predict cytomegalovirus infection status. A later analysis re-analyzed previously published TCR beta repertoires from 666 donors and added high-resolution HLA genotyping to study TCR occurrence patterns. Rather than using new phenotypic data, the later analysis identified candidate immune exposures from TCR beta sequences and from how often those sequences occurred across donors. An earlier analysis of some 600 of the donors applied high-throughput TCR beta sequencing to assess whether each TCR beta V gene segment acted as functional or pseudogenic. Donor age, sex, ethnicity and CMV serostatus were collected together with the repertoire data. In a later genetic analysis, genome-wide SNP genotypes for about three fifths of the 666 donors were used, and that subset was treated as a discovery cohort. Every repertoire in the discovery cohort had been generated on one and the same sequencing platform. Class I and class II HLA loci were covered by the typing at four-digit resolution. Typing coverage varied by locus: about 620-640 donors for A, B, C, DRB1 and DQB1; approximately 500 for DQA1; more than 600 for DPA1; around 450 for DPB1. Because of strong linkage in the cohort, 4 to 6 DR-DQ haplotypes were treated as single units for association and clustering. Among about 400 genotyped donors of the cohort, an average of around 250,000 unique TCR beta nucleotide sequences was sequenced per donor, of which approximately 19% were non-productive. Overall results and qualifications from the work: Because some donors lacked HLA typing at each locus, the association tests relied only on the typed subset. Over 15 rarely observed V segments, including chromosome 9 orphons, were excluded from the earlier analysis of a few hundred of the donors because counts were too low. Some IMGT-functional V segments, including TRBV6-2 and TRBV6-3, could not be distinguished by the 87-base-pair reads and were therefore excluded. In vitro tests confirmed that a few of the cytomegalovirus-associated TCR beta chains recognize cytomegalovirus antigens. Several of the top co-occurrence clusters appeared to be linked to parvovirus B19, influenza, CMV and Epstein-Barr virus, according to a later analysis. In a later analysis, most CMV-associated TCR beta chains were found to appear HLA-restricted, with HLA associations seemingly driven largely by CMV exposure. An association between a missense DCLRE1C variant and V-gene and J-gene trimming of TCR beta chains was found in a later genetic analysis and replicated in an independent cohort. The presence/absence analyses assumed that sequencing depth was roughly uniform across donors, and that assumption may not be true. Immune exposure information for the cohort was limited to CMV serostatus. At a false discovery rate of 0.05, a later analysis linked 16,951 TCR beta sequences to specific HLA alleles. The classifier was reported to diagnose cytomegalovirus status with high specificity and sensitivity in both the original and validation cohorts. Compared with the 666-donor mean, donors in an Asian-associated ancestry cluster had fewer N-insertions in productive TCRs, according to a later genetic analysis. Linkage disequilibrium might explain the correlated functional status among segregating V segments, but an unknown experimental factor could not be ruled out. In this cohort, only TCR beta chains were sequenced, and detectable features were limited by the absence of alpha or paired-chain data. A further reported finding was that TCR beta sequences accurately predicted the HLA-A and HLA-B alleles for most subjects in the first cohort. Compared with equally common non-associated chains, HLA-associated TCR beta chains in a later analysis were more clonally expanded and had lower generation probabilities. Assigning TCR associations to individual alleles was difficult when HLA alleles, especially DR and DQ, strongly co-occurred. In the study, around 150 TCR beta chains were listed as associated with cytomegalovirus. Most TCR sequences were seen in very few donors, while some public TCRs were found in many individuals. In a later analysis, TCR association rates were found to vary across HLA loci, with the most associated TCRs seen for DRB1 alleles and the fewest for HLA-C alleles. A group of highly shared sequence variants was considered likely to be a technical artifact of the sequencing pipeline. The authors suggested that the approach could potentially be generalized to other disease states and immunological phenotypes. In an earlier analysis of 587 of the donors, most TCR beta V segments were observed in productive rearrangements about 87% or about 30% of the time, broadly matching IMGT annotations.

V is pruned by 3 bases and J by 6 bases, leaving 6 bases of the junction without a gene match. The germline V gene supplies CDR1 MNHNS and CDR2 SASEGT. Spanning cysteine to phenylalanine, the CDR3 consists of 15 amino acids. Only CDR3 DNA is held: 45 bases, read in frame from base 1. Preparation of the library involved the immunoSEQ multiplex PCR assay. For the multiplex PCR, a mixture combining 60 forward primers for TCR Vbeta segments and 13 reverse primers for TCR Jbeta segments was used. The CDR3 region of rearranged TCR beta genes was amplified from genomic DNA by a multiplex PCR assay. Amplified TCR beta libraries were sequenced as 87-base-pair reads on the Illumina HiSeq System. The paper's processing steps were these. In a later analysis, 70 million to 95 million unique TCR beta chains were counted across the roughly 670 repertoires, and roughly 11 million of these chains were shared by at least two donors. Raw reads were error-corrected and collapsed into unique sequences with a nearest-neighbor algorithm that merged closely related sequences to remove PCR and sequencing errors. To assign V, D and J gene segments, CDR3 sequences were aligned to IMGT reference sequences. For a sequence to be retained, a match of at least six nucleotides was required to both a V gene segment and a J gene segment. Rearrangements were classified as productive when the CDR3 lacked stop codons and remained in frame with V and J, and all other rearrangements were classified as non-productive. CDR3 was defined by IMGT convention, running from the second conserved V-encoded cysteine to the conserved J-encoded phenylalanine. The earlier analysis of about 590 of the donors excluded sequences that lacked an unambiguous match to a single V gene segment. An earlier analysis of almost 600 of the donors classified V segments as functional when productive rearrangements were above 56.7% and as segregating when the standard deviation between donors was above 5%. A statistical classification framework was built for diagnosing cytomegalovirus status from the catalog of TCR beta chain sequences. A later analysis assigned V and J genes by comparing TCR nucleotide sequences with IMGT/GENE-DB human TR gene sequences. The TCRdist pipeline was used in a later analysis to assign CDR3 sequences and most-parsimonious VDJ recombination scenarios. In a later analysis, each TCR beta chain was defined by its CDR3 amino acid sequence together with its V-gene family, and reads lacking a unique V-gene family were excluded. As a way to deal with suspected cross-contamination and a sequencing artifact, a later analysis dropped approximately 590 nucleotide sequences that were highly shared and had low generation probability. A later analysis calculated a clonal expansion index for each public chain from normalized within-repertoire ranks of inferred template counts. In a later analysis, generation probabilities were computed using a VDJ recombination model fitted to out-of-frame rearrangements, and the results were checked against IGoR. In a later analysis, TCR-TCR, TCR-HLA and TCR-CMV co-occurrence was scored with hypergeometric tests, and a repertoire-size bias correction was applied to TCR pairs. To estimate false discovery rates, a later analysis permuted the HLA or CMV assignments 20 times. In a later analysis, co-occurring TCRs were grouped using DBSCAN, and TCRdist sequence similarity was added for clustering within HLA-allele-positive subsets. Co-occurrence clustering excluded repertoires with fewer than 30,000 or more than 120,000 public chains, plus five with anomalous nucleotide sharing. This immuneACCESS table, as held by TCRdb, lists in-frame sequences with V and J called but not all clones. Of the missing ones, under half trace to an unresolved V gene in checked studies; the others have no known cause. That table is the source of V, J and clone size, and D and trimming were worked out from the DNA. The sample table holds around 160,000 clones, of which roughly 71% were seen once. Roughly 7.3% of the sample rests with the top ten.

The specimen was PBMCs. The chain uses TRBV6-1 and TRBJ2-2, with 8 bases matching TRBD1. The TCR sequence derives from a male donor in good health and CMV-seropositive. The DNA reads as follows: TGTGCCAGCAGTGACGTGACAGGGGCCCCCGGGGAGCTGTTTTTT. This codes for CASSDVTGAPGELFF.